The 14 T cell receptor beta chains below all came from one sample that was sequenced in a study of a mutant IDH1 vaccine in newly diagnosed glioma. No antigen has been assigned to these receptors. The sample's time point: week 23, last vaccination. All doses held 300 ug of mutant IDH1 20-mer peptide, with topical imiquimod. Sequenced by immunoSEQ multiplex PCR; TCRdb stores in-frame clones only, minus some. This sample yields around 30,000 clones, of which approximately 80% are seen a single time; roughly 8.2% belongs to the top ten. This specimen consisted of PBMCs, obtained from a glioma patient whose treatment included an IDH1 peptide vaccine. The receptors were gathered from a woman aged 18-35 years with glioma.

The chain recombines TRBV29-1 with TRBJ2-2, with no clear D. The CDR3 extends over 14 amino acids. Germline V gene lookup returns CDR1 SQVTM and CDR2 ANQGSEA. The germline V and J ends were trimmed by 7 bases and 6 bases, with 18 bases remaining between them. This CDR3 is CSALQITSPGELFF. CDR3 DNA: TGCAGCGCCCTACAGATTACCTCACCCGGGGAGCTGTTTTTT.

The chain has TRBV5-1 and TRBJ2-5; no clear D. The germline CDR1 and CDR2 sequences are SGHRS and YFSETQ. Trimming removed 4 bases from V and 0 bases from J, with 7 bases in between. The CDR3 length is 13 residues. CDR3: CASSPDNQETQYF. The CDR3 nucleotides read TGCGCCAGCAGCCCTGATAACCAAGAGACCCAGTACTTC.

This rearrangement joins TRBV19 to TRBJ1-2; TRBD1 matches 8 bases. Germline CDR1 reads LNHDA; CDR2 reads SQIVND (reference sequence). V dropped 6 bases and J dropped 3; count of bases not matched to a gene: 3. The length of the CDR3 is 13 residues. CDR3 loop: CASSPTGDYGYTF. The DNA for the CDR3 is TGTGCCAGTAGCCCGACAGGGGACTATGGCTACACCTTC. Based on the CDR3 plus reference TRBV19 and TRBJ1-2, the full variable domain is DGGITQSPKYLFRKEGQNVTLSCEQNLNHDAMYWYRQDPGQGLRLIYYSQIVNDFQKGDIAEGYSVSREKKESFPLTVTSAQKNPTAFYLCASSPTGDYGYTFGSGTRLTVV.

V is TRBV11-3 and J is TRBJ2-7; 7 bases agree with TRBD2. Germline values: CDR1 SGHNT, CDR2 YENEEA. The V and J ends lost 4 bases and 0 bases, in that order; junction bases with no gene match: 12. The CDR3 loop spans 17 amino acids. CDR3: CASSSLGSGYRSYEQYF. In nucleotides, the CDR3 is TGTGCCAGCAGCTCACTAGGTAGCGGGTATCGCTCCTACGAGCAGTACTTC.

The chain is built from TRBV5-8 and TRBJ2-3; D is undetermined. Germline V lookup: CDR1 SGHTS, CDR2 YDEGEE. The CDR3 has 15 amino acids. V lost 3 bases, J lost 2 bases, and 13 bases lay in between. The CDR3 is CASSYLRAVTDTQYF. The CDR3 nucleotides read TGTGCCAGCAGCTACCTCCGGGCTGTCACAGATACGCAGTATTTT.

The chain combines TRBV5-5 with TRBJ1-6; D possibly corresponds to TRBD1 (5 bases). The V gene's germline CDR1 is SGHKS and CDR2 YYEKEE (reference sequence). The ends were cut back, 4 bases at V and 7 bases at J, with 15 bases in the middle. The CDR3 covers 15 residues. The CDR3 DNA follows: TGTGCCAGCAGCCGCCAGACAGTCTTAAATTCACCCCTCCACTTT. Its translation: CASSRQTVLNSPLHF. The full variable domain, its missing parts supplied by reference TRBV5-5 and TRBJ1-6, is DAGVTQSPTHLIKTRGQQVTLRCSPISGHKSVSWYQQVLGQGPQFIFQYYEKEERGRGNFPDRFSARQFPNYSSELNVNALLLGDSALYLCASSRQTVLNSPLHFGNGTRLTVT.

The CDR3 region is CASSQLAESSYEQYF. The DNA of the CDR3 is TGCGCCAGCAGCCAACTAGCGGAAAGCTCCTACGAGCAGTACTTC. This sequence joins TRBV4-3 and TRBJ2-7; 7 nucleotides match TRBD2. Germline V CDR1 and CDR2: LGHNA, YSLEER. V lost 2 bases to trimming and J lost 0 bases; unmatched junction nucleotides: 4. The CDR3 covers 15 residues.

The chain carries TRBV5-1 and TRBJ2-7; 9 positions agree with TRBD1. CDR3 length equals 16 residues. With V trimmed by 0 bases and J by 0 bases, 4 bases remained unmatched. Germline assignment: CDR1 SGHRS and CDR2 YFSETQ. CDR3 bases: TGCGCCAGCAGCTTGGCAGGGACAGGGTTCTCCTACGAGCAGTACTTC. It specifies CASSLAGTGFSYEQYF.

The chain couples TRBV9 to TRBJ2-1; a possible D gene is TRBD2 (5 bases). Per the germline V gene, CDR1 is SGDLS and CDR2 is YYNGEE. Trimming removed 6 bases at V and 10 bases at J, with 17 bases between. The CDR3 covers 13 residues. The CDR3 loop reads CASTLDLESEQFF. Here the CDR3 DNA reads TGTGCCAGCACCTTGGACTTGGAATCCGAGCAGTTCTTC.

The rearrangement uses TRBV10-3 and TRBJ2-5; TRBD2 aligns across 8 bases. Germline V CDR1 and CDR2: ENHRY, SYGVKD. V lost 3 bases, J lost 2 bases, and 2 bases stayed unmatched. CDR3 length equals 14 residues. The CDR3 DNA sequence: TGTGCCATCAGTGAAGGACTAGCACAAGAGACCCAGTACTTC. Amino acids: CAISEGLAQETQYF.

The rearrangement uses TRBV4-1 and TRBJ2-7; 7 nucleotides line up with TRBD1. In germline, CDR1 is MGHRA, CDR2 YSYEKL. The CDR3 contains 18 residues. Trimming cost V 4 bases and J 2 bases; bases outside gene matches: 17. CDR3 DNA sequence: TGCGCCAGCAGCCGAGAGGTTCCTCAGACAGGGTGGGCCTACGAGCAGTACTTC. This codes for CASSREVPQTGWAYEQYF.

V usage is TRBV7-2 and J usage is TRBJ1-1; TRBD1 might be the D (6 bases). The V gene lost 5 bases and the J gene lost 5 bases, with 18 bases spanning the gap. This CDR3 has 15 residues. Germline-derived CDR1 and CDR2 are SGHTA and FQGNSA. The CDR3 here is CASSLAWGLWTEAFF. The CDR3 nucleotides read TGTGCCAGCAGCCTCGCCTGGGGGCTTTGGACTGAAGCTTTCTTT.

The chain recombines TRBV2 with TRBJ2-3; the match to TRBD2 covers 10 bases. The J segment lost 0 bases and the V segment lost 10 bases, leaving 7 bases of the junction unmatched. The CDR3 has 15 residues. Germline V lookup: CDR1 SNHLY, CDR2 FYNNEI. As DNA, the CDR3 is TGTGCCACAACTAGCGGGACTACTAGCACAGATACGCAGTATTTT. Its protein is CATTSGTTSTDTQYF.

This rearrangement joins TRBV9 to TRBJ1-2; tentatively, D is TRBD1 (5 bases). This CDR3 comprises 16 residues. With 0 bases removed from V and 6 bases from J, the gap between germline ends came to 18 bases. The germline gives CDR1 SGDLS, CDR2 YYNGEE. CDR3 region: CASSVAGEVRTDGYTF. CDR3 coding DNA: TGTGCCAGCAGCGTAGCGGGGGAAGTCAGGACCGATGGCTACACCTTC.